These 30 T cell receptor beta chains were sequenced from one sample in a study of control samples from healthy donors and cancer patients. Assay: immunoSEQ multiplex PCR; the TCRdb copy retains only in-frame clones and omits some. The repertoire consists of about 120,000 clones, with 88% occurring once and the leading ten covering around 3.4%. Sequenced material: blood. These receptors were collected from a man aged 35 to 55 in good health.

This chain joins TRBV21-1 and TRBJ1-2. TRBV21-1 is a pseudogene. CDR3 length: 13 amino acids. This chain's CDR3 is CASSKEKNYGYTF. Written as DNA, the CDR3 is TGTGCCAGCAGCAAAGAAAAGAACTATGGCTACACCTTC.

The chain has TRBV19 and TRBJ1-1; weak D call: TRBD1 (5 bases). Germline CDR1 is LNHDA and CDR2 is SQIVND (reference sequence). This CDR3 is built from 18 residues. The V gene lost 4 bases and the J gene lost 1 base, with 22 bases spanning the gap. In DNA form, the CDR3 reads TGTGCCAGTAGTACTGGGGCACCCGGAGGTTTCACGAACACTGAAGCTTTCTTT. Translated, it gives CASSTGAPGGFTNTEAFF.

V gene TRBV18 combines with J gene TRBJ2-3; 9 nucleotides align to TRBD2. The CDR3 consists of 19 residues. Germline lookup yields CDR1 KGHSH and CDR2 LQKENI. V was pared by 2 bases and J by 1 base, with 13 bases of the junction left unmatched. CDR3 sequence (DNA): TGTGCCAGCTCACCAATGGCCCCCCGTAGCGGGGGCCGCACAGATACGCAGTATTTT. Its translation is CASSPMAPRSGGRTDTQYF.

The J gene is TRBJ1-2, the V gene TRBV10-2; maybe TRBD1 (6 bases). Germline V gene data show CDR1 as WSHSY and CDR2 as SAAADI. Trimming took off 7 bases at V and 6 bases at J, with 12 bases between the two ends. This CDR3 comprises 12 residues. Here the CDR3 reads CASTESGDGYTF. Here the CDR3 DNA reads TGCGCCAGCACCGAATCAGGGGATGGCTACACCTTC.

DNA for the CDR3: TGTGCCAGCAGTTGGGACGCTAACTATGGCTACACCTTC. Residues: CASSWDANYGYTF. J is TRBJ1-2 and V is TRBV12-3 or TRBV12-4; TRBD1 might be the D (5 bases). This CDR3 has 13 residues. V gave up 4 bases and J gave up 0 bases, with 6 bases separating them.

This chain joins TRBV7-9 and TRBJ1-3; D may be TRBD1 (6 bases). Germline-derived CDR1 and CDR2 are SEHNR and FQNEAQ (reference sequence). The germline V and J ends were trimmed by 5 bases and 4 bases, with 12 bases remaining between them. CDR3 length: 14 residues. In nucleotides, the CDR3 is TGTGCCAGCAGCCTGCCTCAGGGGGGAAACACCATATATTTT. This sequence encodes CASSLPQGGNTIYF. Combining the CDR3 with reference TRBV7-9 and TRBJ1-3 gives the whole variable domain DTGVSQNPRHKITKRGQNVTFRCDPISEHNRLYWYRQTLGQGPEFLTYFQNEAQLEKSRLLSDRFSAERPKGSFSTLEIQRTEQGDSAMYLCASSLPQGGNTIYFGEGSWLTVV.

The gene calls are TRBV10-2 and TRBJ1-1; D gene uncertain. Trimming removed 0 bases at V and 1 base at J, with 3 bases between. The length of the CDR3 is 13 residues. Germline V lookup: CDR1 WSHSY, CDR2 SAAADI. The chain's CDR3 is CASSESENTEAFF. In nucleotides, the CDR3 is TGCGCCAGCAGTGAGTCGGAGAACACTGAAGCTTTCTTT.

V is TRBV5-8 and J is TRBJ1-5; unclear D gene. The CDR3 length is 15 residues. The V gene lost 0 bases and the J gene lost 1 base, with 8 bases spanning the gap. Germline CDR1 SGHTS, CDR2 YDEGEE. CDR3 in DNA: TGTGCCAGCAGCTTGGGGTACAAGAGCAATCAGCCCCAGCATTTT. Its protein product is CASSLGYKSNQPQHF.

This clone was observed a single time. The same CDR3 is also encoded by other DNA sequences in this sample. This CDR3 reads CASSLGQGNEKLFF. CDR3 DNA sequence: TGTGCCAGCAGCTTAGGGCAGGGGAATGAAAAACTGTTTTTT. V and J are TRBV7-9 and TRBJ1-4, with a possible D match to TRBD1 (6 bases). V lost 1 base and J lost 5, with 8 bases in between. The CDR3 length is 14 residues. Germline assignment: CDR1 SEHNR and CDR2 FQNEAQ (reference sequence).

The chain is built from TRBV14 and TRBJ2-7; the D gene is possibly TRBD1 (5 bases). V was cut by 2 bases and J by 3 bases, with 8 bases left in between. Germline CDR1 is SGHDN and CDR2 is FVKESK. The length of the CDR3 is 13 residues. The CDR3 sequence is CASSQRQNYEQYF. For the CDR3, the DNA is TGTGCCAGCAGCCAACGACAGAACTACGAGCAGTACTTC.

The chain employs TRBV30 and TRBJ2-4, with D hard to call. The CDR3 spans 13 residues. Trimming removed 2 bases at V and 1 base at J, with 6 bases between. Germline lookup yields CDR1 GTSNPN and CDR2 SVGIG (reference sequence). The CDR3 loop is CAWSLGAKNIQYF. The DNA of the CDR3 is TGTGCCTGGAGTCTGGGGGCCAAAAACATTCAGTACTTC.

This chain uses TRBV11-1 with TRBJ2-5; TRBD2 aligns across 12 bases. V lost 5 bases, J lost 4 bases, and 2 bases stayed unmatched. This CDR3 spans 14 amino acids. CDR1 and CDR2 from the germline V gene are SGHAT and FQDESV (reference sequence). The CDR3 nucleotides are TGTGCCAGCAGCCGGACTAGCGGGGCAGAGACCCAGTACTTC. Protein: CASSRTSGAETQYF.

This clone occurred once. The rearrangement links TRBV24-1 to TRBJ2-1, with 8 bases identical to TRBD2. The CDR3 is 14 residues long. Trimming took 5 bases from V and 7 from J; bases not matched to a gene: 6. Germline CDR1 KGHDR, CDR2 SFDVKD. CDR3 amino acids: CATSVRGGLNEQFF. The CDR3 nucleotides are TGTGCCACCAGTGTCCGGGGGGGGTTAAATGAGCAGTTCTTC.

The chain recombines TRBV18 with TRBJ2-7, with 13 bases that match TRBD2. This CDR3 region has 16 residues. V was clipped by 5 bases and J by 2 bases; unmatched bases: 6. Germline CDR1 reads KGHSH; CDR2 reads LQKENI. The CDR3 loop is CASSSGLAGQTYEQYF. The CDR3 nucleotides are TGTGCCAGCTCATCGGGACTAGCGGGGCAAACCTACGAGCAGTACTTC.

This clone is medium-sized (0.01 to 0.1%) in the sample. The chain carries TRBV6-4 and TRBJ2-6; 7 positions match TRBD1. Per the germline V gene, CDR1 is MRHNA and CDR2 is SNTAGT. V lost 0 bases to trimming and J lost 2 bases; unmatched junction nucleotides: 1. This CDR3 is built from 16 residues. Written as DNA, the CDR3 is TGTGCCAGCAGTGACTCAGGGGGCGCTGGGGCCAACGTCCTGACTTTC. Translated, it gives CASSDSGGAGANVLTF.

The chain uses TRBV14 and TRBJ1-2; D is ambiguous. Trimming cost V 4 bases and J 4 bases, with 13 bases left between them. CDR1 SGHDN and CDR2 FVKESK come from the germline V gene. This CDR3 has 14 amino acids. The CDR3 coding sequence is TGTGCCAGCAGCCCCACGGGCACGTCCTATGGCTACACCTTC. Amino acid sequence: CASSPTGTSYGYTF. Using reference TRBV14 and TRBJ1-2 for the parts outside the CDR3, the full variable domain is EAGVTQFPSHSVIEKGQTVTLRCDPISGHDNLYWYRRVMGKEIKFLLHFVKESKQDESGMPNNRFLAERTGGTYSTLKVQPAELEDSGVYFCASSPTGTSYGYTFGSGTRLTVV.

V and J are TRBV19 and TRBJ2-7, with D uncertain. The CDR3 runs 13 residues. Germline V gene sequence: CDR1 LNHDA, CDR2 SQIVND (reference sequence). The germline V and J ends were trimmed by 6 bases and 5 bases, with 14 bases remaining between them. This CDR3 reads CASSSQGFHEQYF. The CDR3 DNA reads TGTGCCAGTAGCAGTCAAGGGTTCCACGAGCAGTACTTC. Based on the CDR3 plus reference TRBV19 and TRBJ2-7, the full variable domain is DGGITQSPKYLFRKEGQNVTLSCEQNLNHDAMYWYRQDPGQGLRLIYYSQIVNDFQKGDIAEGYSVSREKKESFPLTVTSAQKNPTAFYLCASSSQGFHEQYFGPGTRLTVT.

The chain uses TRBV14 and TRBJ2-2; D is ambiguous. Trimming cost V 4 bases and J 4 bases, with 7 bases left between them. The CDR3 length is 13 residues. Germline values: CDR1 SGHDN, CDR2 FVKESK. The chain's CDR3 is CASSPQSTGELFF. The DNA of the CDR3 is TGTGCCAGCAGCCCCCAGAGCACCGGGGAGCTGTTTTTT.

The rearrangement uses TRBV2 and TRBJ1-2; D remains unclear. The CDR3 is 15 residues long. Trimming took 3 bases from V and 4 from J, leaving 15 bases between them. Germline-derived CDR1 and CDR2 are SNHLY and FYNNEI. The CDR3 reads CASSDGQTTLYGYTF. DNA of the CDR3: TGTGCCAGCAGTGACGGGCAGACGACCCTCTATGGCTACACCTTC.

This clone occurred once. This chain uses TRBV4-1 with TRBJ1-4, with D uncertain. Germline V gives CDR1 MGHRA, CDR2 YSYEKL. With 3 bases removed from V and 8 bases from J, the gap between germline ends came to 10 bases. The CDR3 totals 13 residues. The CDR3 DNA follows: TGCGCCAGCAGCCAGGCATTGGTCGAAAAACTGTTTTTT. The encoded protein is CASSQALVEKLFF.

The J gene is TRBJ2-2, the V gene TRBV23-1; the D gene could be TRBD1 or TRBD2 (5 bases each). TRBV23-1 is an ORF, and what it does is uncertain. Trimming removed 0 bases at V and 2 bases at J, with 16 bases between. The CDR3 length is 18 residues. The CDR3 sequence is CASSQSRREGGNTGELFF. CDR3 DNA sequence: TGCGCCAGCAGTCAATCGCGCAGGGAAGGAGGAAACACCGGGGAGCTGTTTTTT.

The rearrangement links TRBV25-1 to TRBJ1-2; 8 nucleotides match TRBD1. The CDR3 consists of 16 residues. Germline values: CDR1 MGHDK, CDR2 SYGVNS. V shed 2 bases and J 3 bases; nucleotides not matched to a gene: 8. Here the CDR3 reads CASSEGGTGVYYGYTF. The CDR3 coding sequence is TGTGCCAGCAGTGAAGGAGGGACAGGCGTCTACTATGGCTACACCTTC.

V is TRBV18 and J is TRBJ1-1; D call uncertain. This CDR3 region has 14 residues. V lost 2 bases to trimming and J lost 1 base, with 8 bases between them. CDR1 KGHSH and CDR2 LQKENI come from the germline V gene. The CDR3 region is CASSPGKGNTEAFF. The CDR3 DNA follows: TGTGCCAGCTCACCAGGAAAGGGGAACACTGAAGCTTTCTTT. Full variable domain (outside the CDR3, taken from reference TRBV18 and TRBJ1-1): NAGVMQNPRHLVRRRGQEARLRCSPMKGHSHVYWYRQLPEEGLKFMVYLQKENIIDESGMPKERFSAEFPKEGPSILRIQQVVRGDSAAYFCASSPGKGNTEAFFGQGTRLTVV.

The chain carries TRBV19 and TRBJ1-5, with 10 positions matching TRBD1. The V segment lost 5 bases and the J segment 5 bases; nucleotides outside the gene matches: 9. This CDR3 is 16 amino acids long. Germline V gene sequence: CDR1 LNHDA, CDR2 SQIVND (reference sequence). CDR3 nucleotide sequence: TGTGCCAGTAGTTTAACGGGACAGGGGCCCCATCAGCCCCAGCATTTT. Amino acid sequence: CASSLTGQGPHQPQHF.

The rearrangement uses TRBV9 and TRBJ1-2; D is unclear. The CDR3 loop spans 14 amino acids. V was clipped by 3 bases and J by 4 bases, with 13 bases between them. Germline values: CDR1 SGDLS, CDR2 YYNGEE. The CDR3 coding sequence is TGTGCCAGCAGCGGAGGAGGGAGAGGCTATGGCTACACCTTC. It is translated as CASSGGGRGYGYTF.

The V and J genes are TRBV19 and TRBJ1-2, with D unclear. This CDR3 is built from 11 residues. Germline CDR1 reads LNHDA; CDR2 reads SQIVND (reference sequence). The V gene lost 4 bases and the J gene lost 10 bases, with 10 bases spanning the gap. The CDR3 DNA reads TGTGCCAGTAGTACAGGACCTGACTACACCTTC. This translates into CASSTGPDYTF. The full variable domain, rest sourced from reference TRBV19 and TRBJ1-2, is DGGITQSPKYLFRKEGQNVTLSCEQNLNHDAMYWYRQDPGQGLRLIYYSQIVNDFQKGDIAEGYSVSREKKESFPLTVTSAQKNPTAFYLCASSTGPDYTFGSGTRLTVV.

The chain has TRBV21-1 and TRBJ1-1; the table assigns TRBD1, which was not confirmed against the DNA. TRBV21-1 is tagged as a pseudogene. This CDR3 region has 14 residues. This CDR3 is CASIQGQGSTEAFF. The DNA for the CDR3 is TGTGCCAGCATACAAGGACAGGGAAGCACTGAAGCTTTCTTT.

The chain couples TRBV15 to TRBJ1-2, with D uncertain. This CDR3 region has 16 residues. With 3 bases removed from V and 2 bases from J, the gap between germline ends came to 16 bases. The germline gives CDR1 LNHNV, CDR2 YYDKDF (reference sequence). CDR3 DNA: TGTGCCACCAGCAGGATCCCAGATTTGGAGAACTATGGCTACACCTTC. Its protein is CATSRIPDLENYGYTF.

The CDR3, as DNA: TGTGCCTGGAGTCCTTCGGACAGGGAAGTAATCTATGGCTACACCTTC. Protein sequence: CAWSPSDREVIYGYTF. This chain uses TRBV30 with TRBJ1-2, with 8 nucleotides matching TRBD1. The germline CDR1 and CDR2 sequences are GTSNPN and SVGIG (reference sequence). CDR3 size: 16 residues. V gave up 2 bases and J gave up 4 bases; unmatched junction bases: 12.

This chain links TRBV7-6 with TRBJ1-3; D is perhaps TRBD1 (5 bases). CDR1 and CDR2 (germline): SGHVS, FNYEAQ. Trimming stripped 5 bases from V and 0 bases from J, with 14 bases between. This CDR3 has 16 amino acids. The CDR3 sequence is CASSPGLPSSGNTIYF. The CDR3 DNA is TGTGCCAGCAGCCCGGGACTCCCGAGCTCTGGAAACACCATATATTTT.